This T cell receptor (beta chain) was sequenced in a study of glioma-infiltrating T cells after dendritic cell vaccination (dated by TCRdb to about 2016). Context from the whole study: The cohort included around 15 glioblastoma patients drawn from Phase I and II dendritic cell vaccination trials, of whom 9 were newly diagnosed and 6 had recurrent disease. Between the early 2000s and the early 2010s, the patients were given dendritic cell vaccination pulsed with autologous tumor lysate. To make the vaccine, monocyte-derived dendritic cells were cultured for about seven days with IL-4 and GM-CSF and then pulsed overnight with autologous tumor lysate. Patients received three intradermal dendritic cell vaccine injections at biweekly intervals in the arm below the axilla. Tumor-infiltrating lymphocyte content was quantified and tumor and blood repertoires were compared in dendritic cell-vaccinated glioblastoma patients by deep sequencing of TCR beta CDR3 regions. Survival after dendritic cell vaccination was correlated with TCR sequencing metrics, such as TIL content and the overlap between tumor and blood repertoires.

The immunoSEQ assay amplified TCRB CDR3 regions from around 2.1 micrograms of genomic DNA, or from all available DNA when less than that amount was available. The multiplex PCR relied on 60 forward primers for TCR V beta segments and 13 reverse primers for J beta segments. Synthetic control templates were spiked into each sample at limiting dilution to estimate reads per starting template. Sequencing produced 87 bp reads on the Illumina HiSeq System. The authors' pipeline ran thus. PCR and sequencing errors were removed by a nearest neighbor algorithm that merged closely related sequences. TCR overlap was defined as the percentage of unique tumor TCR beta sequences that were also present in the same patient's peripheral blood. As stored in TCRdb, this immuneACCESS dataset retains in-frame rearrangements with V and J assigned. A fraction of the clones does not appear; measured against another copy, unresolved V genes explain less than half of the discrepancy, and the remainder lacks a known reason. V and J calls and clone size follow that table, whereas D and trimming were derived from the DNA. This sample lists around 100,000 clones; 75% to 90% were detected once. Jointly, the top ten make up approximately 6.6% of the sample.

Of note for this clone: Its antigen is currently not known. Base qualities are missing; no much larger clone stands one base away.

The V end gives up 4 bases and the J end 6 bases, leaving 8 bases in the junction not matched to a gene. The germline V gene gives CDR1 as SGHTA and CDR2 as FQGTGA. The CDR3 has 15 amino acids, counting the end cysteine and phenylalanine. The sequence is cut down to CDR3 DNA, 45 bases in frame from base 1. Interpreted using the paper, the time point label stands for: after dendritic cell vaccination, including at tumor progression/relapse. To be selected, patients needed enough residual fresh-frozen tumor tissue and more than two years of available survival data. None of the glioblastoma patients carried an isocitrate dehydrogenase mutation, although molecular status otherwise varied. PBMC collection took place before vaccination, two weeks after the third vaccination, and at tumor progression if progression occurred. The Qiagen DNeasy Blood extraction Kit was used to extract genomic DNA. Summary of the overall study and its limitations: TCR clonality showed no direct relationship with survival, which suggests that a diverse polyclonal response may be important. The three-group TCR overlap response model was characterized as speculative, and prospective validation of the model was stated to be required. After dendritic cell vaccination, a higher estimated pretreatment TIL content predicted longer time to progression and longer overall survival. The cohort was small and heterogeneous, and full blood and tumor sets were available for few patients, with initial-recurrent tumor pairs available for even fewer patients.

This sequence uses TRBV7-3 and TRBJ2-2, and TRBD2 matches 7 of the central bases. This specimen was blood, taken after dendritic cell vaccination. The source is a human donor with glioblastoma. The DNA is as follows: TGTGCCAGCAGCTCCCCGGGACTATCCCCCGGGGAGCTGTTTTTT. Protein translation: CASSSPGLSPGELFF. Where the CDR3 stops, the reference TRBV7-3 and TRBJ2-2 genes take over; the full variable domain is GAGVSQTPSNKVTEKGKYVELRCDPISGHTALYWYRQSLGQGPEFLIYFQGTGAADDSGLPNDRFFAVRPEGSVSTLKIQRTERGDSAVYLCASSSPGLSPGELFFGEGSRLTVL.